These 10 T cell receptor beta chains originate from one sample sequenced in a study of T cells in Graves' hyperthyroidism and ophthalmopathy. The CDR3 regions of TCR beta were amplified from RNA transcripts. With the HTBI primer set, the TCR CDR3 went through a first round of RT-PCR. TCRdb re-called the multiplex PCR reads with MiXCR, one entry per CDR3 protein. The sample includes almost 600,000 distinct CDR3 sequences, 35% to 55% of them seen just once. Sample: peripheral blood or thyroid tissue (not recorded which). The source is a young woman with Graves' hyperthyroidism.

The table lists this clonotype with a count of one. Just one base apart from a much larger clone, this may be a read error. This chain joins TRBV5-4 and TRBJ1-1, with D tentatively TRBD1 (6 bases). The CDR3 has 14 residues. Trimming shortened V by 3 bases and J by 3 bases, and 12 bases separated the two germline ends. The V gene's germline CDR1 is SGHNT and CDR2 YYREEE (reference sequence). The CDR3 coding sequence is TGTGCCAGCAGCTGGGGGGCAGGGGACACTGAAGCTTTCTTT. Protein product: CASSWGAGDTEAFF.

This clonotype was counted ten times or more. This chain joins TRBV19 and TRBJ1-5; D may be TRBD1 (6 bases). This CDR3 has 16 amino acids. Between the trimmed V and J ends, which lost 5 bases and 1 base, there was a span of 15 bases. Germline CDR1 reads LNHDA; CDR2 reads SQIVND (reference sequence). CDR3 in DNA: TGTGCCAGTAGTTTTGGACAGTACCTCAGCAATCAGCCCCAGCATTTT. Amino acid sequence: CASSFGQYLSNQPQHF.

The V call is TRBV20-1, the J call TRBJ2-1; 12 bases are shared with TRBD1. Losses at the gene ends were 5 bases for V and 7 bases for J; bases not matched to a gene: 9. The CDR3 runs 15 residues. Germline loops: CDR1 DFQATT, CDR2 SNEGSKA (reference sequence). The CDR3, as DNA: TGCAGTGCTGAGAGCCGGGACAGGGGGCGGAATGAGCAGTTCTTC. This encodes CSAESRDRGRNEQFF.

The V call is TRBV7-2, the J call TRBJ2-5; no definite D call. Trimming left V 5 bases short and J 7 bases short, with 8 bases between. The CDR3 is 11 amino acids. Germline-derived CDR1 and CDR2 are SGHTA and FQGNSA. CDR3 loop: CASSALGTQYF. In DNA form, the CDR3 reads TGTGCCAGCAGCGCCCTCGGGACCCAGTACTTC.

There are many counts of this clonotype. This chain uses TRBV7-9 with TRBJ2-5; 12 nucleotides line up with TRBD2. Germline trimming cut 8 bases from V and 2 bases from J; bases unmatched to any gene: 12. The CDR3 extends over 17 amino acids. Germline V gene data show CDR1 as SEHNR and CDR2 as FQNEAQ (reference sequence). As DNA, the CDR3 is TGTGCCAGCGGCTCGACCAGACTAGCGGGAGTTCAAGAGACCCAGTACTTC. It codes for CASGSTRLAGVQETQYF.

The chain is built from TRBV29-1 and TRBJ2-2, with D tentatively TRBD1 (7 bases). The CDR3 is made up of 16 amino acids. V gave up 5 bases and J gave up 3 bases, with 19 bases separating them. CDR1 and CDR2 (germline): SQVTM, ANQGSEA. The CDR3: CSVRQGGNDDTGELFF. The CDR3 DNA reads TGCAGCGTTAGACAGGGAGGCAATGACGACACCGGGGAGCTGTTTTTT.

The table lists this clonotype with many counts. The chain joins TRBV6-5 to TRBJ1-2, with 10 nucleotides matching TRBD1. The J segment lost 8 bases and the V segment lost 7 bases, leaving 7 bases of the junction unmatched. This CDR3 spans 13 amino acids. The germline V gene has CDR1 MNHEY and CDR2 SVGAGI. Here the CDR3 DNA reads TGTGCCAGCACTCCGGACAGGGGGGACGGCTACACCTTC. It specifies CASTPDRGDGYTF.

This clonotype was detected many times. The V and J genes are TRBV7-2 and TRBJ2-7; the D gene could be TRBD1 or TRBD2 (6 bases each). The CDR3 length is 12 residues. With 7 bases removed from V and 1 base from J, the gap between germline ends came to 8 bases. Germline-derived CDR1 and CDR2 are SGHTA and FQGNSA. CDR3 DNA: TGTGCCAGCAAGGGGGGTTCCTACGAGCAGTACTTC. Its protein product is CASKGGSYEQYF.

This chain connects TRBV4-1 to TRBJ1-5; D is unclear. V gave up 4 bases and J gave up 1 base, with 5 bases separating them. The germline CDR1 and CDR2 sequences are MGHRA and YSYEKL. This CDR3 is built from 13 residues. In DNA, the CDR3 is TGCGCCAGCAGCCGAAACAGCAATCAGCCCCAGCATTTT. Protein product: CASSRNSNQPQHF.

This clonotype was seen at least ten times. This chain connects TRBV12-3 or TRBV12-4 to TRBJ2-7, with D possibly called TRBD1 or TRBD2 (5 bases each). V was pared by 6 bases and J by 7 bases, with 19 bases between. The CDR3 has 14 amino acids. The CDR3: CASSPNRDRGEQYF. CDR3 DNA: TGTGCCAGCAGCCCCAACCGGGACCGAGGAGAGCAGTACTTC.